This TCR beta chain was retrieved from a study of blood T cell repertoires in COVID-19. In terms of age and location, participants ranged from about 18 to 90 years and lived in about two dozen US areas. The germline gives CDR1 LGHNA, CDR2 YNFKEQ. The CDR3 contains 15 residues. Trimming removed 0 bases from V and 5 bases from J, with 13 bases in between. This clone turned up a few times. As processed by the authors: Amplification from reference gene primers served as the basis for estimated nucleated cell counts. Clones were sequenced by immunoSEQ multiplex PCR, and TCRdb holds only the in-frame ones, with some missing. V, J and clone size derive from that table, while D and trimming were established from the DNA sequence. The sample yields 220,000 or so clones, 70% to 85% seen once.

This rearrangement joins TRBV4-2 to TRBJ1-1; TRBD1 is a possible D gene (5 bases). The TCR sequence derives from a woman aged 55-69 years who had recovered from COVID-19. The source material was PBMCs or T cells enriched from blood (not recorded which). The chain's CDR3 is CASSQERGRVTEAFF. CDR3 coding DNA: TGTGCCAGCAGCCAAGAAAGGGGAAGGGTAACTGAAGCTTTCTTT.